This T cell receptor (beta chain) was retrieved from a study of CD8+CD57+ T cells in acquired aplastic anemia. For the study at large: The sorted CD4+ and CD8+ cells yielded an average around 3 ug of DNA. Study results and limitations: Patients and controls shared 25 to 35 CD8+ CDR3 sequences, highly expressed in patients.

In its sample, this clonotype was seen many times. Its specificity is not known. Sequencing was done on patients that had shown CD8+CD57+ cell expansion by flow cytometry. A severe acquired aplastic anemia diagnosis applied to all patients. Patients had undergone no therapy by the time their blood was sampled. Germline V gives CDR1 SGDLS, CDR2 YYNGEE. The CDR3 length is 15 residues. The germline V and J ends were trimmed by 2 bases and 4 bases, with 14 bases remaining between them. Profiling of TCR beta VDJ combinations and CDR3 sequences used genomic DNA as template. One entry per CDR3 protein results from TCRdb running MiXCR on the reads. The table has about 58,000 distinct CDR3 sequences, approximately 54% seen once.

The sequenced sample was sorted CD4+, CD8+, or CD8+CD57+ T cells (not recorded which) from PBMCs. The clonotype originates from a human donor with aplastic anemia. The chain links TRBV9 to TRBJ2-3, with D maybe TRBD2 (7 bases). The CDR3 here is CASSVEGGAPDTQYF. In DNA, the CDR3 is TGTGCCAGCAGCGTTGAGGGGGGGGCCCCAGATACGCAGTATTTT.